This TCR beta chain was identified during a study of T cell changes during pregnancy in multiple sclerosis. V lost 3 bases, J lost 5 bases, and 4 bases stayed unmatched. Germline V gene data show CDR1 as LNHDA and CDR2 as SQIVND (reference sequence). The CDR3 totals 14 residues. TCRdb's table, derived via immunoSEQ multiplex PCR, lists solely in-frame clones and lacks some. The sample includes some 30,000 clones, 89% of them seen just once. This clone was picked up one time. This clonotype was obtained from a female donor with multiple sclerosis, enrolled in a pregnancy study. This chain uses TRBV19 with TRBJ2-1; 7 nucleotides match TRBD1. The material was CD8+ T cells from peripheral blood mononuclear cells, obtained in the second trimester of pregnancy. The CDR3 protein is CASSMGDRDNEQFF. CDR3 nucleotide sequence: TGTGCCAGTAGTATGGGGGACAGAGACAATGAGCAGTTCTTC.